Below are 20 T cell receptor beta chains sequenced from a single sample in a study of shared clonotypes between healthy human individuals. TCRdb keeps only in-frame clones here, not all; method: immunoSEQ multiplex PCR. In the table there are approximately 1.4 million clones, 95% to 99% of which are singletons. Sequencing was performed on naive CD4+ T cells sorted from blood. Subset reported: CD45RA+ positively selected. Source of these receptors: a man younger than 40 in good health.

A remark on this clone: Other DNA sequences in this specimen translate into the identical CDR3. The chain couples TRBV5-1 to TRBJ2-5, with a weak D call TRBD1 (6 bases). Trimming left V 0 bases short and J 4 bases short, with 10 bases between. Germline V gene sequence: CDR1 SGHRS, CDR2 YFSETQ. This CDR3 region has 14 residues. For the CDR3, the DNA is TGCGCCAGCAGCTTGGGGGGCAGGGGAGAGACCCAGTACTTC. It yields the protein CASSLGGRGETQYF.

The chain uses TRBV9 and TRBJ1-3, with no clear D. Germline-derived CDR1 and CDR2 are SGDLS and YYNGEE. V gave up 0 bases and J gave up 0 bases, with 10 bases separating them. The CDR3 covers 16 residues. The DNA of the CDR3 is TGTGCCAGCAGCGTAGCTTTCCCTTCCTCTGGAAACACCATATATTTT. This encodes CASSVAFPSSGNTIYF.

The chain employs TRBV7-9 and TRBJ1-3, with D possibly TRBD1 on 6 matching bases. The V gene's germline CDR1 is SEHNR and CDR2 FQNEAQ (reference sequence). CDR3 size: 16 residues. Deletions cut 1 base from V and 0 bases from J, with 10 bases between. This CDR3 reads CASSLVQGGSGNTIYF. The CDR3, as DNA: TGTGCCAGCAGCTTAGTACAGGGTGGCTCTGGAAACACCATATATTTT.

V and J are TRBV11-1 and TRBJ2-7; D possibly corresponds to TRBD1 (5 bases). Germline V gene data show CDR1 as SGHAT and CDR2 as FQDESV (reference sequence). The germline V and J ends were trimmed by 2 bases and 0 bases, with 17 bases remaining between them. The CDR3 extends over 17 amino acids. The CDR3 DNA sequence: TGTGCCAGCAGCTTAACGTTTGGGGCTACCTCCTCCTACGAGCAGTACTTC. This sequence encodes CASSLTFGATSSYEQYF.

The chain carries TRBV6-5 and TRBJ2-7; TRBD1 aligns across 8 bases. The CDR3 covers 15 residues. The germline CDR1 and CDR2 sequences are MNHEY and SVGAGI. The V gene end was trimmed by 1 base and the J gene end by 6 bases; junction bases not matched to a gene: 8. This chain's CDR3 is CASSYYRTGTGEQYF. CDR3 DNA sequence: TGTGCCAGCAGTTACTATAGGACAGGGACGGGCGAGCAGTACTTC.

Details on this clone: The sample holds other DNA sequences that translate to the same CDR3. The chain uses TRBV7-2 and TRBJ2-3, with TRBD2 identical over 7 bases. The V and J ends lost 3 bases and 3 bases, in that order; junction bases with no gene match: 3. Germline CDR1 reads SGHTA; CDR2 reads FQGNSA. The CDR3 spans 14 residues. DNA for the CDR3: TGTGCCAGCAGCTTGGGCGGGAGAACAGATACGCAGTATTTT. Encoded protein: CASSLGGRTDTQYF. Combining the CDR3 with reference TRBV7-2 and TRBJ2-3 gives the whole variable domain GAGVSQSPSNKVTEKGKDVELRCDPISGHTALYWYRQSLGQGLEFLIYFQGNSAPDKSGLPSDRFSAERTGGSVSTLTIQRTQQEDSAVYLCASSLGGRTDTQYFGPGTRLTVL.

This CDR3 is CAIVGDPPFYEQYF. As DNA, the CDR3 is TGTGCCATCGTGGGGGACCCTCCATTCTACGAGCAGTACTTC. The rearrangement joins TRBV10-3 to TRBJ2-7; D might be TRBD1 or TRBD2, each matching 5 bases. V gave up 8 bases and J gave up 3 bases, with 17 bases separating them. There are 14 residues in the CDR3. The germline CDR1 and CDR2 sequences are ENHRY and SYGVKD.

V usage is TRBV5-1 and J usage is TRBJ2-1, with D uncertain. V was cut by 5 bases and J by 4 bases, with 10 bases left in between. Germline V gives CDR1 SGHRS, CDR2 YFSETQ. The CDR3 length is 13 residues. CDR3 region: CASRTDPYNEQFF. CDR3 nucleotides: TGCGCCAGCAGAACCGACCCGTACAATGAGCAGTTCTTC. The entire variable domain, with the rest obtained from reference TRBV5-1 and TRBJ2-1, is as follows: KAGVTQTPRYLIKTRGQQVTLSCSPISGHRSVSWYQQTPGQGLQFLFEYFSETQRNKGNFPGRFSGRQFSNSRSEMNVSTLELGDSALYLCASRTDPYNEQFFGPGTRLTVL.

This chain joins TRBV18 and TRBJ2-3; tentatively, D is TRBD2 (5 bases). V was pared by 3 bases and J by 6 bases, with 10 bases between. The germline V gene encodes CDR1 KGHSH and CDR2 LQKENI. This CDR3 is 13 amino acids long. The CDR3 reads CASSPRGGDTQYF. For the CDR3, the DNA is TGTGCCAGCTCACCGCGAGGAGGCGATACGCAGTATTTT.

This chain uses TRBV23-1 with TRBJ2-7; 8 bases match TRBD1. TRBV23-1 is filed as an ORF, its function uncertain. This CDR3 has 12 residues. The J segment lost 4 bases and the V segment lost 10 bases, leaving 6 bases of the junction unmatched. The CDR3 reads CATDRARYEQYF. The CDR3 coding sequence is TGCGCCACGGACAGGGCGCGGTACGAGCAGTACTTC.

The V and J genes are TRBV11-1 and TRBJ2-3; D is perhaps TRBD2 (5 bases). Deletions cut 5 bases from V and 2 bases from J, with 14 bases between. The V gene's germline CDR1 is SGHAT and CDR2 FQDESV (reference sequence). This CDR3 spans 15 amino acids. The CDR3 sequence is CASSPDKRATDTQYF. For the CDR3, the DNA is TGTGCCAGCAGCCCGGATAAGAGGGCCACAGATACGCAGTATTTT.

Of note for this clone: Its ends do not fully match the called genes, so a read error is possible. This chain connects TRBV7-3 to TRBJ1-2; 10 positions agree with TRBD1. This CDR3 comprises 15 residues. Per the germline V gene, CDR1 is SGHTA and CDR2 is FQGTGA. Here the CDR3 reads CASSLGTGAPNGYTF. Here the CDR3 DNA reads TGTGCCAGCAGCTTGGGGACAGGGGCGCCCAATGGGTACACCTTC.

With regard to this clone: This specimen includes other DNA sequences encoding the same CDR3. This chain uses TRBV20-1 with TRBJ2-5; D might be TRBD1 or TRBD2, each matching 5 bases. The germline V gene has CDR1 DFQATT and CDR2 SNEGSKA (reference sequence). V was trimmed by 6 bases and J by 2 bases, leaving 7 bases between them. The CDR3 covers 11 residues. The DNA of the CDR3 is TGCAGTGCGAGGGGTCAAGAGACCCAGTACTTC. Its translation: CSARGQETQYF.

The chain links TRBV9 to TRBJ1-1; tentatively, D is TRBD1 (6 bases). This CDR3 has 15 residues. V gave up 4 bases and J gave up 0 bases, with 13 bases separating them. Germline CDR1 is SGDLS and CDR2 is YYNGEE. CDR3 sequence: CASSPLGGVNTEAFF. The CDR3 coding sequence is TGTGCCAGCAGCCCTTTAGGGGGGGTGAACACTGAAGCTTTCTTT.

This clone was observed once. The rearrangement uses TRBV5-1 and TRBJ2-1; D call uncertain. The CDR3 runs to 14 residues. Trimming pared 5 bases from V and 0 bases from J, leaving 9 bases between. Germline CDR1 is SGHRS and CDR2 is YFSETQ. Here the CDR3 DNA reads TGCGCCAGCAGGGAGAGATCCTCCTACAATGAGCAGTTCTTC. Amino acid sequence: CASRERSSYNEQFF.

There are a few counts of this clone. The gene calls are TRBV19 and TRBJ1-5; TRBD1 is a possible D gene (5 bases). CDR3 length: 14 amino acids. V gave up 3 bases and J gave up 1 base, with 7 bases separating them. CDR1 LNHDA and CDR2 SQIVND come from the germline V gene (reference sequence). CDR3 protein: CASSIEGSNQPQHF. For the CDR3, the DNA is TGTGCCAGTAGTATCGAGGGGAGCAATCAGCCCCAGCATTTT.

A remark on this clone: Other DNA sequences in the sample encode the same CDR3. V gene TRBV5-1 combines with J gene TRBJ2-3, with TRBD2 matching 9 bases. Trimming cost V 2 bases and J 6 bases; bases outside gene matches: 4. CDR1 and CDR2 (germline): SGHRS, YFSETQ. This CDR3 contains 14 residues. The CDR3 region has the DNA TGCGCCAGCAGCTTACTCCTAGCGGGGGATACGCAGTATTTT. Translating it yields CASSLLLAGDTQYF.

The genes are TRBV29-1 and TRBJ2-1; 7 bases are a match to TRBD2. J gave up 10 bases and V 2 bases, and 11 bases lay outside the gene matches. Germline lookup yields CDR1 SQVTM and CDR2 ANQGSEA. This CDR3 comprises 14 residues. CDR3 loop: CSVEWRLAMVEQFF. The CDR3 DNA reads TGCAGCGTTGAATGGAGACTAGCTATGGTCGAGCAGTTCTTC.

This rearrangement joins TRBV27 to TRBJ2-5; TRBD1 aligns across 10 bases. After removal of 6 bases from V and 5 bases from J, the junction contained 21 bases not matched to a gene. The CDR3 is 19 residues long. The germline CDR1 and CDR2 sequences are MNHEY and SMNVEV (reference sequence). The CDR3 DNA is TGTGCCAGCAGACAAGACGCCGGGACAGGGGTGCGGGCCAGGGAGACCCAGTACTTC. It codes for CASRQDAGTGVRARETQYF.

Comments on this clone: The sample carries other DNA sequences with the same CDR3. The rearrangement links TRBV5-1 to TRBJ1-5, with TRBD1 as a possible D gene (6 bases). The V gene lost 2 bases and the J gene lost 4 bases, with 10 bases spanning the gap. Germline CDR1 SGHRS, CDR2 YFSETQ. The CDR3 runs 14 residues. The DNA of the CDR3 is TGCGCCAGCAGCTTCGGGACACCTAATCAGCCCCAGCATTTT. This encodes CASSFGTPNQPQHF.